A selection of T cell receptor beta chains follows, all from one sample in a study of T-cell reconstitution after alpha-beta-depleted transplantation in children. Each CDR3 protein gets one entry after TCRdb re-called the PCR reads with MiXCR. The table lists around 240,000 distinct CDR3 sequences, approximately 8% of them singletons. The sequences come from PBMCs, mostly from graft donor cells, collected 180 days after TCRalphabeta/CD19-depleted stem cell transplant. These receptors originate from a male patient between 5 and 17 years old who had a stem cell transplant for acute lymphoblastic leukemia, so the T cells may come from the graft donor. The CDR3 runs from the conserved cysteine through the conserved F or W. Each record gives: J gene, V gene, D gene, clone size, CDR3 DNA, CDR3 protein. D genes are given only for firm matches. The size of a clone is reported for some rows only, either as once, few or many, or as a class for expanded clones.

J gene: TRBJ2-5; V gene: TRBV5-8; D gene: TRBD2; clone size: many; CDR3 DNA: TGTGCCAGCAGCTTGGGGGGGGGTGGAGAAGAGACCCAGTACTTC; CDR3 protein: CASSLGGGGEETQYF
J gene: TRBJ2-2; V gene: TRBV7-9; D gene: -; clone size: many; CDR3 DNA: TGTGCCAGCAGCTTAGGACAGAACGGGGAGCTGTTTTTT; CDR3 protein: CASSLGQNGELFF
J gene: TRBJ2-2; V gene: TRBV4-1; D gene: TRBD2; clone size: many; CDR3 DNA: TGCGCCAGCAGCCTCGGACTAGGTCTCACCGGGGAGCTGTTTTTT; CDR3 protein: CASSLGLGLTGELFF
J gene: TRBJ2-7; V gene: TRBV15; D gene: -; clone size: many; CDR3 DNA: TGTGCCACCAGCCCCGCGGTGGTGGACGAGCAGTACTTC; CDR3 protein: CATSPAVVDEQYF
J gene: TRBJ2-2; V gene: TRBV19; D gene: -; clone size: many; CDR3 DNA: TGTGCCAGTAGTAGGAGACAGGAGCACACCGGGGAGCTGTTTTTT; CDR3 protein: CASSRRQEHTGELFF
J gene: TRBJ2-3; V gene: TRBV7-2; D gene: TRBD2; clone size: many; CDR3 DNA: TGTGCCAGCAGCTCACGGGGGGACACAGATACGCAGTATTTT; CDR3 protein: CASSSRGDTDTQYF
J gene: TRBJ1-5; V gene: TRBV20-1; D gene: -; clone size: many; CDR3 DNA: TGCAGTGCTAGGTCCGGGGCTCCCAATCAGCCCCAGCATTTT; CDR3 protein: CSARSGAPNQPQHF
J gene: TRBJ2-1; V gene: TRBV14; D gene: TRBD2; clone size: -; CDR3 DNA: TGTGCCAGCAGCCAAAAGGGGCGGGGGGGCAATGAGCAGTTCTTC; CDR3 protein: CASSQKGRGGNEQFF
J gene: TRBJ2-1; V gene: TRBV18; D gene: TRBD2; clone size: many; CDR3 DNA: TGTGCCAGCTCACCACCACTAGCGGGAGCCTACAATGAGCAGTTCTTC; CDR3 protein: CASSPPLAGAYNEQFF
J gene: TRBJ2-7; V gene: TRBV4-3; D gene: -; clone size: -; CDR3 DNA: TGCGCCAGCAGCCAAGGAATGTGGACGGGGAGCTCCTACGAGCAGTACTTC; CDR3 protein: CASSQGMWTGSSYEQYF
J gene: TRBJ1-3; V gene: TRBV5-1; D gene: TRBD1; clone size: many; CDR3 DNA: TGCGCCAGCAGCTCCGGACAGGACCTACTCTCTGGAAACACCATATATTTT; CDR3 protein: CASSSGQDLLSGNTIYF
J gene: TRBJ2-1; V gene: TRBV11-2; D gene: -; clone size: many; CDR3 DNA: TGTGCCAGCAGCTTAGATGGGGGTGGGGGGGAGCAGTTCTTC; CDR3 protein: CASSLDGGGGEQFF
J gene: TRBJ1-5; V gene: TRBV5-6; D gene: -; clone size: many; CDR3 DNA: TGTGCCAGCAGCTTCATGCCTGCTAATCAGCCCCAGCATTTT; CDR3 protein: CASSFMPANQPQHF
J gene: TRBJ2-7; V gene: TRBV25-1; D gene: -; clone size: many; CDR3 DNA: TGTGCCAGCAGTGAATGGGACGGCGCCTACGAGCAGTACTTC; CDR3 protein: CASSEWDGAYEQYF
J gene: TRBJ2-3; V gene: TRBV11-2; D gene: TRBD1; clone size: many; CDR3 DNA: TGTGCCAGCAGCTTAATACAACCGGGACAGGAGGTCACAGATACGCAGTATTTT; CDR3 protein: CASSLIQPGQEVTDTQYF
J gene: TRBJ2-5; V gene: TRBV29-1; D gene: -; clone size: many; CDR3 DNA: TGCAGCACTTTCCGGGTTCTCTCACAAGAGACCCAGTACTTC; CDR3 protein: CSTFRVLSQETQYF
J gene: TRBJ1-6; V gene: TRBV7-9; D gene: -; clone size: few; CDR3 DNA: TGTGCCAGCAGCTTGCCCTTTCTCAATTCACCCCTCCACTTT; CDR3 protein: CASSLPFLNSPLHF
J gene: TRBJ1-5; V gene: TRBV28; D gene: -; clone size: medium-sized; CDR3 DNA: TGTGCCAGCAGTCCCCTAGGGGGTAGCAATCAGCCCCAGCATTTT; CDR3 protein: CASSPLGGSNQPQHF
J gene: TRBJ1-6; V gene: TRBV27; D gene: -; clone size: many; CDR3 DNA: TGTGCCAGCAGTCCGGGGAGATCCTATAATTCACCCCTCCACTTT; CDR3 protein: CASSPGRSYNSPLHF
J gene: TRBJ2-5; V gene: TRBV5-5; D gene: TRBD1; clone size: many; CDR3 DNA: TGTGCCAGCAGCTTGGGGGGACAGCTCCAAGAGACCCAGTACTTC; CDR3 protein: CASSLGGQLQETQYF
J gene: TRBJ1-5; V gene: TRBV4-1; D gene: -; clone size: many; CDR3 DNA: TGCGCCAGCAGCCAGAGCACAGGGTACAATCAGCCCCAGCATTTT; CDR3 protein: CASSQSTGYNQPQHF
J gene: TRBJ1-1; V gene: TRBV6-2/TRBV6-3; D gene: TRBD1; clone size: many; CDR3 DNA: TGTGCCAGCAGAAAACAGGGGACGGGTGAAGCTTTCTTT; CDR3 protein: CASRKQGTGEAFF
J gene: TRBJ1-1; V gene: TRBV18; D gene: -; clone size: many; CDR3 DNA: TGTGCCAGCTCACCAATCGATAGACCCCAGGGGAACACTGAAGCTTTCTTT; CDR3 protein: CASSPIDRPQGNTEAFF
J gene: TRBJ2-5; V gene: TRBV14; D gene: TRBD1; clone size: -; CDR3 DNA: TGTGCCAGCAGCCAAGCCTTCGGGACAGGGAGAGAGACCCAGTACTTC; CDR3 protein: CASSQAFGTGRETQYF
J gene: TRBJ2-7; V gene: TRBV7-2; D gene: -; clone size: many; CDR3 DNA: TGTGCCAGCAGCTTAGGACTCGGGGCCCCCTACGAGCAGTACTTC; CDR3 protein: CASSLGLGAPYEQYF